What follows is one T cell receptor beta chain and its context. Its antigen is still unknown. This sample was included in a study of OX40 agonist ivuxolimab in advanced cancers. The germline gives CDR1 SGHRS, CDR2 YFSETQ. The CDR3 covers 13 residues. Between the trimmed V and J ends, which lost 3 bases and 6 bases, there was a span of 9 bases. Here immunoSEQ multiplex PCR was the method, and the copy in TCRdb shows in-frame clones only, minus some. The repertoire consists of approximately 76,000 clones, with about 86% occurring once and the leading ten covering approximately 0.86%. Study conclusions and caveats: On average, CD8+ T cells showed a greater number of expanded clones than CD4+.

V and J are TRBV5-1 and TRBJ2-2, with a possible D match to TRBD2 (6 bases). The sample here was CD4+ or CD8+ T cells sorted from blood, taken in a trial of the OX40 agonist ivuxolimab. The source of this sequence is an adult with an advanced solid tumor such as melanoma, head and neck, liver or kidney cancer. CDR3 loop: CASSYGEAGELFF. CDR3 bases: TGCGCCAGCAGCTATGGGGAGGCCGGGGAGCTGTTTTTT.